One sample yielded the 8 T cell receptor beta chains listed below, sequenced in a study of T cell responses to AZD1222 COVID-19 vaccine. This table comes from immunoSEQ multiplex PCR, and its TCRdb copy is limited to in-frame clones, with some not included. The data show approximately 170,000 clones, with approximately 88% seen just once and 0.85% to 1.1% held by the top ten. Sequencing was performed on peripheral blood, taken 28 days after the second AZD1222 dose. These receptors all come from an adult who received the AZD1222 COVID-19 vaccine.

This clone showed up just a few times. This chain connects TRBV24-1 to TRBJ1-5; D remains ambiguous. The CDR3 is made up of 12 amino acids. The germline CDR1 and CDR2 sequences are KGHDR and SFDVKD. Trimming removed 4 bases from V and 4 bases from J, with 4 bases in between. The CDR3 protein is CATSERNQPQHF. DNA for the CDR3: TGTGCCACCAGTGAAAGGAATCAGCCCCAGCATTTT.

V and J are TRBV10-3 and TRBJ2-7; TRBD1 agrees at 7 bases. The CDR3 has 15 amino acids. V trimming: 6 bases; J trimming: 3 bases; junction bases outside the gene matches: 11. Per the germline V gene, CDR1 is ENHRY and CDR2 is SYGVKD. The CDR3 DNA reads TGTGCCATCAGGGCCGGGACAGAACCTTACTACGAGCAGTACTTC. It is translated as CAIRAGTEPYYEQYF.

The J gene is TRBJ1-2, the V gene TRBV10-1; a weak D match, TRBD1 (6 bases). The V and J ends lost 5 bases and 4 bases respectively, with 14 bases between them. Germline loops: CDR1 WNHNN, CDR2 SYGVQD (reference sequence). This CDR3 spans 14 amino acids. For the CDR3, the DNA is TGCGCCAGCAGTCTCTACGGGACAATCTATGGCTACACCTTC. This encodes CASSLYGTIYGYTF.

There are a few counts of this clone. DNA for the CDR3: TGTGCCAGCACGGACCGTTCGGGGGGCACTGAAGCTTTCTTT. Encoded protein: CASTDRSGGTEAFF. J is TRBJ1-1 and V is TRBV4-2; TRBD1 might be the D (5 bases). Trimming shortened V by 7 bases and J by 4 bases, and 16 bases separated the two germline ends. The CDR3 loop spans 14 amino acids. CDR1 and CDR2 from the germline V gene are LGHNA and YNFKEQ.

The rearrangement joins TRBV6-1 to TRBJ1-2; D is perhaps TRBD1 (6 bases). The germline V gene has CDR1 MNHNS and CDR2 SASEGT. This CDR3 is built from 14 residues. The V end lost 1 base, the J end lost 4 bases, and 10 bases lay between the germline ends. The CDR3 region is CASSEGGGPYGYTF. As DNA, the CDR3 is TGTGCCAGCAGTGAAGGGGGGGGCCCCTATGGCTACACCTTC.

This clone was seen once. DNA for the CDR3: TGTGCCAGCAGTTTTCAGGGTACTGGAAAACTGTTTTTT. It is translated as CASSFQGTGKLFF. V and J are TRBV12-3 or TRBV12-4 and TRBJ1-4, with D possibly matching TRBD1 (5 bases). Trimming took off 3 bases at V and 10 bases at J, with 12 bases between the two ends. CDR3 length: 13 residues.

The rearrangement links TRBV23-1 to TRBJ1-2, with 8 bases fitting TRBD1. TRBV23-1 is given ORF status, its function remaining uncertain. Unmatched junction bases numbered 3, after V lost 4 bases and J lost 2 bases. There are 14 residues in the CDR3. The CDR3 region is CASSLRQGNYGYTF. The DNA of the CDR3 is TGCGCCAGCAGTCTCCGACAGGGGAACTATGGCTACACCTTC.

The chain uses TRBV5-6 and TRBJ2-7, with TRBD1 as a possible D gene (6 bases). The CDR3 runs 14 residues. CDR1 and CDR2 from the germline V gene are SGHDT and YYEEEE. Trimming took off 4 bases at V and 3 bases at J, with 14 bases between the two ends. CDR3 DNA sequence: TGTGCCAGCAGCGGAGGACAGAAAGGCTACGAGCAGTACTTC. Translated: CASSGGQKGYEQYF.